The 19 T cell receptor beta chains below were found in one sample sequenced in a study of T cells in Graves' hyperthyroidism and ophthalmopathy. It was RNA transcripts that yielded the amplified TCR beta CDR3 regions. The primer set for the first-round RT-PCR of the TCR CDR3 was HTBI. MiXCR, applied by TCRdb to the multiplex PCR reads, yields one record per CDR3 protein. The repertoire includes around 180,000 distinct CDR3 sequences, around 15% of them detected once, and 25% to 30% sits in the top ten. The specimen sequenced was blood. The receptors originated from a woman aged 50 to 60 with Graves' hyperthyroidism.

In this sample, this clonotype turned up many times. The J gene is TRBJ1-1, the V gene TRBV6-1, with D possibly being TRBD1 (6 bases). CDR3 size: 16 residues. V was cut by 5 bases and J by 1 base, with 17 bases left in between. Germline V gene data show CDR1 as MNHNS and CDR2 as SASEGT. The CDR3 reads CASSSRGGGKNTEAFF. CDR3 sequence (DNA): TGTGCCAGCAGTTCAAGGGGGGGGGGGAAGAACACTGAAGCTTTCTTT.

This clonotype showed up many times. The gene calls are TRBV7-2 and TRBJ2-5; 7 bases align to TRBD2. J gave up 9 bases and V 5 bases, and 15 bases lay outside the gene matches. CDR1 is SGHTA, CDR2 FQGNSA, per germline. The length of the CDR3 is 15 residues. The CDR3 spells CASSPGGVDFGPQYF. CDR3 bases: TGTGCCAGCAGCCCTGGGGGGGTGGATTTCGGGCCCCAGTACTTC.

This CDR3 is CASLGQGDGYTF. For the CDR3, the DNA is TGTGCCTCCCTCGGGCAGGGAGATGGCTACACCTTC. The V and J genes are TRBV18 and TRBJ1-2, with D possibly matching TRBD1 (5 bases). Trimming removed 11 bases at V and 6 bases at J, with 16 bases between. This CDR3 spans 12 amino acids. Looked up from germline, CDR1 is KGHSH and CDR2 is LQKENI.

This clonotype was detected a few times. A much more abundant neighbour one base away suggests this may be a read error. J is TRBJ2-5 and V is TRBV3-1, with D perhaps TRBD1 (6 bases). Trimming took off 2 bases at V and 13 bases at J, with 20 bases between the two ends. The CDR3 runs to 14 residues. In germline, CDR1 is LGHDT, CDR2 YNNKEL (reference sequence). The CDR3 loop reads CASSQMDSPNPVYF. The CDR3 coding sequence is TGTGCCAGCAGCCAAATGGACAGTCCTAATCCCGTGTACTTC.

This clonotype appeared many times. The rearrangement links TRBV12-3 or TRBV12-4 to TRBJ1-1; the D is unclear. The V and J ends lost 2 bases and 7 bases respectively, with 11 bases between them. CDR3 length equals 13 residues. For the CDR3, the DNA is TGTGCCAGCAGTTTAAAGGAGGGTAGTGAAGCTTTCTTT. Residues: CASSLKEGSEAFF.

The chain employs TRBV4-2 and TRBJ1-1; the D is unclear. Trimming cost V 3 bases and J 4 bases, with 6 bases left between them. The CDR3 runs 12 residues. Germline V gene data show CDR1 as LGHNA and CDR2 as YNFKEQ. The CDR3 DNA sequence: TGTGCCAGCAGCCACCCGTCCACTGAAGCTTTCTTT. This codes for CASSHPSTEAFF.

This clonotype was seen at least ten times. The V call is TRBV29-1, the J call TRBJ1-2; D remains ambiguous. CDR1 and CDR2 (germline): SQVTM, ANQGSEA. Deletions cut 5 bases from V and 0 bases from J, with 10 bases between. The CDR3 totals 13 residues. CDR3 in amino acids: CSVSSTTNYGYTF. CDR3 nucleotide sequence: TGCAGCGTTAGCTCGACTACTAACTATGGCTACACCTTC. The full variable domain, completed using reference TRBV29-1 and TRBJ1-2, is SAVISQKPSRDICQRGTSLTIQCQVDSQVTMMFWYRQQPGQSLTLIATANQGSEATYESGFVIDKFPISRPNLTFSTLTVSNMSPEDSSIYLCSVSSTTNYGYTFGSGTRLTVV.

This clonotype has a single count. The rearrangement joins TRBV28 to TRBJ2-5; 9 bases match TRBD2. Germline lookup yields CDR1 MDHEN and CDR2 SYDVKM. V shed 5 bases, J shed 4 bases, and the junction held 11 bases outside the gene matches. The CDR3 runs to 16 residues. DNA for the CDR3: TGTGCCAGCAGTCCCACCCACGCGGGAGGGGGAGAGACCCAGTACTTC. Protein sequence: CASSPTHAGGGETQYF.

Comment on this clonotype: The junction departs from the called germline gene at one end, perhaps through a read error. The rearrangement joins TRBV6-7 to TRBJ1-2, with a weak D call TRBD1 (5 bases). TRBV6-7 is flagged as an ORF with uncertain function. The CDR3 sequence is 13 residues long. CDR3 in amino acids: CASNSDSNHGYTF. Written as DNA, the CDR3 is TGTGCCAGCAATTCTGACAGTAACCATGGCTACACCTTC.

This clonotype was detected many times. The V call is TRBV19, the J call TRBJ2-7, with 10 bases that match TRBD1. The CDR3 runs to 15 residues. Losses at the gene ends were 5 bases for V and 2 bases for J; bases not matched to a gene: 6. Germline CDR1 is LNHDA and CDR2 is SQIVND (reference sequence). The CDR3 reads CASSLYGQGAYEQYF. CDR3 coding DNA: TGTGCCAGTAGTCTCTACGGACAGGGGGCCTACGAGCAGTACTTC.

In this sample, this clonotype turned up many times. The J gene is TRBJ1-2, the V gene TRBV11-2, with D uncertain. Trimming took off 5 bases at V and 3 bases at J, with 4 bases between the two ends. Germline-derived CDR1 and CDR2 are SGHAT and FQNNGV. This CDR3 contains 11 residues. The CDR3 coding sequence is TGTGCCAGCAGCCACCACTATGGCTACACCTTC. Its translation is CASSHHYGYTF.

This clonotype was detected ten times or more. The chain recombines TRBV2 with TRBJ2-2; 8 bases are a match to TRBD2. Germline assignment: CDR1 SNHLY and CDR2 FYNNEI. This CDR3 spans 14 amino acids. Trimming cost V 10 bases and J 4 bases; bases outside gene matches: 8. The DNA of the CDR3 is TGTGCCACCCCGGGGGGGCCGGGCACCGGGGAGCTGTTTTTT. It yields the protein CATPGGPGTGELFF.

There are many counts of this clonotype. The gene calls are TRBV6-1 and TRBJ2-1; perhaps TRBD1 as D (6 bases). V was trimmed by 4 bases and J by 4 bases, leaving 8 bases between them. Per germline, CDR1 MNHNS and CDR2 SASEGT. The CDR3 is 13 amino acids. The DNA of the CDR3 is TGTGCCAGCAGTGGACAGGTTTACAATGAGCAGTTCTTC. Translation: CASSGQVYNEQFF.

The table lists this clonotype with many counts. This chain uses TRBV19 with TRBJ1-2; no firm D call. This CDR3 has 13 residues. In germline, CDR1 is LNHDA, CDR2 SQIVND (reference sequence). V was cut by 3 bases and J by 5 bases, with 10 bases left in between. For the CDR3, the DNA is TGTGCCAGTAGTATTGCGAAAACATATGGCTACACCTTC. This gives the protein CASSIAKTYGYTF.

This clonotype has a count of ten or more. This chain joins TRBV28 and TRBJ1-1; 7 positions match TRBD1. The CDR3 extends over 14 amino acids. Losses at the gene ends were 6 bases for V and 4 bases for J; bases not matched to a gene: 8. CDR1 is MDHEN, CDR2 SYDVKM, per germline. The CDR3: CASRKGAWGTEAFF. In DNA, the CDR3 is TGTGCCAGCAGGAAGGGGGCCTGGGGCACTGAAGCTTTCTTT. The entire variable domain, with the rest obtained from reference TRBV28 and TRBJ1-1, is as follows: DVKVTQSSRYLVKRTGEKVFLECVQDMDHENMFWYRQDPGLGLRLIYFSYDVKMKEKGDIPEGYSVSREKKERFSLILESASTNQTSMYLCASRKGAWGTEAFFGQGTRLTVV.

This clonotype was seen at least ten times. V gene TRBV7-9 combines with J gene TRBJ2-7, with D possibly called TRBD1 or TRBD2 (5 bases each). The CDR3 is made up of 13 amino acids. Trimming took off 4 bases at V and 3 bases at J, with 10 bases between the two ends. Germline values: CDR1 SEHNR, CDR2 FQNEAQ (reference sequence). The CDR3 nucleotides read TGTGCCAGCAGCTCTGGGGACCTCTACGAGCAGTACTTC. It encodes CASSSGDLYEQYF.

This clonotype was observed many times. The rearrangement joins TRBV18 to TRBJ1-1, with D unclear. Germline V gene sequence: CDR1 KGHSH, CDR2 LQKENI. Trimming left V 3 bases short and J 3 bases short, with 8 bases between. This CDR3 region has 13 residues. CDR3 sequence: CASSPLADTEAFF. The CDR3 bases are TGTGCCAGCTCACCCCTGGCGGACACTGAAGCTTTCTTT.

There are many counts of this clonotype. The V gene is TRBV19, the J gene TRBJ1-2, with TRBD1 matching over 10 bases. After removal of 7 bases from V and 2 bases from J, the junction contained 13 bases not matched to a gene. CDR1 is LNHDA and CDR2 is SQIVND in the germline V gene (reference sequence). This CDR3 is built from 17 residues. The CDR3 region has the DNA TGTGCCAGTACCTCACTCGGGACAGGGGAAACGAACTATGGCTACACCTTC. Its protein product is CASTSLGTGETNYGYTF.

V gene TRBV6-1 combines with J gene TRBJ1-5, with D possibly matching TRBD1 (5 bases). V was clipped by 3 bases and J by 0 bases, with 12 bases between them. Germline V gene data show CDR1 as MNHNS and CDR2 as SASEGT. The CDR3 loop spans 16 amino acids. In DNA, the CDR3 is TGTGCCAGCAGTGACAGGGTCGGCGGTAGCAATCAGCCCCAGCATTTT. Its protein is CASSDRVGGSNQPQHF.